Below, 23 T cell receptor beta chains from the same sample are listed, as sequenced in a study of cytomegalovirus exposure and HLA in healthy donors. The PCR employed 60 Vbeta primers together with 13 Jbeta primers. TCRdb's table, derived via immunoSEQ multiplex PCR, lists solely in-frame clones and lacks some. The data hold some 210,000 clones, with roughly 73% observed a single time. The sample consisted of PBMCs. Source of these receptors: a woman in her 30s in good health and CMV-seropositive.

The rearrangement links TRBV6-5 to TRBJ1-2, with a possible D match to TRBD1 (6 bases). The germline V gene has CDR1 MNHEY and CDR2 SVGAGI. This CDR3 is 15 amino acids long. V gave up 5 bases and J gave up 3 bases, with 16 bases separating them. CDR3 region: CASSASDRPYYGYTF. CDR3 DNA sequence: TGTGCCAGCAGTGCTTCGGACAGACCCTACTATGGCTACACCTTC.

J is TRBJ2-7 and V is TRBV19, with TRBD2 matching over 16 bases. Germline V gives CDR1 LNHDA, CDR2 SQIVND (reference sequence). Trimming took 5 bases from V and 3 from J; bases not matched to a gene: 4. The CDR3 runs 16 residues. The CDR3, as DNA: TGTGCCAGTAGTTCGGGACTAGCGGGAGGGCACTACGAGCAGTACTTC. It yields the protein CASSSGLAGGHYEQYF.

The V gene is TRBV6-5, the J gene TRBJ2-7, with a possible D match to TRBD2 (6 bases). The CDR3 covers 15 residues. V was clipped by 6 bases and J by 1 base, with 16 bases between them. The germline V gene encodes CDR1 MNHEY and CDR2 SVGAGI. Here the CDR3 reads CASSQRSAGSYEQYF. The CDR3 nucleotides read TGTGCCAGCAGCCAGCGGTCTGCGGGATCCTACGAGCAGTACTTC.

The chain employs TRBV6-1 and TRBJ2-1; 7 nucleotides align to TRBD1. CDR3 length: 15 residues. The germline V gene encodes CDR1 MNHNS and CDR2 SASEGT. Trimming removed 0 bases from V and 7 bases from J; junction bases left unmatched: 6. Written as DNA, the CDR3 is TGTGCCAGCAGTGAAGCTCCCGGGACAGTTAATGAGCAGTTCTTC. Its translation: CASSEAPGTVNEQFF.

The V call is TRBV7-2, the J call TRBJ2-2; tentatively, D is TRBD2 (6 bases). In germline, CDR1 is SGHTA, CDR2 FQGNSA. The V end was cut by 1 base, the J end by 4 bases, with 19 bases between. The CDR3 extends over 18 amino acids. Here the CDR3 DNA reads TGTGCCAGCAGCTTAGTTTACCGGCGGGGAGTTACCACCGGGGAGCTGTTTTTT. It yields the protein CASSLVYRRGVTTGELFF.

J is TRBJ2-2 and V is TRBV7-2; D is uncertain. Trimming cost V 2 bases and J 2 bases, with 12 bases left between them. The germline gives CDR1 SGHTA, CDR2 FQGNSA. The CDR3 length is 16 residues. The CDR3 reads CASSLLRLPNTGELFF. For the CDR3, the DNA is TGTGCCAGCAGCTTACTGCGGCTTCCCAACACCGGGGAGCTGTTTTTT.

This chain connects TRBV5-1 to TRBJ2-3; unclear D gene. CDR3 length: 15 residues. Germline CDR1 SGHRS, CDR2 YFSETQ. V was clipped by 3 bases and J by 3 bases, with 14 bases between them. CDR3 sequence: CASSSVGRLTDTQYF. The CDR3 coding sequence is TGCGCCAGCAGCTCCGTTGGCAGGTTAACAGATACGCAGTATTTT.

The chain is built from TRBV4-1 and TRBJ1-6, with D possibly TRBD1 on 5 matching bases. Germline V CDR1 and CDR2: MGHRA, YSYEKL. V gave up 0 bases and J gave up 9 bases, with 12 bases separating them. CDR3 size: 15 residues. The CDR3, as DNA: TGCGCCAGCAGCCAAGATTGGACATCGGGTTCACCCCTCCACTTT. Protein: CASSQDWTSGSPLHF.

Here the CDR3 DNA reads TGTGCCAGCAGCCTTACAACAGCTACGAGCTCCTACGAGCAGTACTTC. Protein: CASSLTTATSSYEQYF. The chain recombines TRBV7-2 with TRBJ2-7; D uncertain. CDR1 and CDR2 (germline): SGHTA, FQGNSA. V shed 5 bases and J shed 0 bases, with 17 bases lying between them. The CDR3 spans 16 residues.

The chain joins TRBV19 to TRBJ1-5; a weak D match, TRBD1 (6 bases). The V and J ends lost 6 bases and 7 bases respectively, with 19 bases between them. Germline-derived CDR1 and CDR2 are LNHDA and SQIVND (reference sequence). The CDR3 has 15 residues. CDR3 in DNA: TGTGCCAGTAGGAAACCGGGACAACGGAACCAGCCCCAGCATTTT. Its translation is CASRKPGQRNQPQHF. Using reference TRBV19 and TRBJ1-5 for the parts outside the CDR3, the full variable domain is DGGITQSPKYLFRKEGQNVTLSCEQNLNHDAMYWYRQDPGQGLRLIYYSQIVNDFQKGDIAEGYSVSREKKESFPLTVTSAQKNPTAFYLCASRKPGQRNQPQHFGDGTRLSIL.

The chain couples TRBV6-1 to TRBJ1-6, with TRBD1 identical over 7 bases. The V gene's germline CDR1 is MNHNS and CDR2 SASEGT. This CDR3 spans 15 amino acids. Trimming removed 4 bases from V and 4 bases from J; junction bases left unmatched: 4. The CDR3 DNA sequence: TGTGCCAGCAGTGCCGACAGGGCATATAATTCACCCCTCCACTTT. Translation: CASSADRAYNSPLHF.

This clone has only a few counts. CDR3 coding DNA: TGTGCCAGCAGTCAGGGGTACACTAATGAAAAACTGTTTTTT. As protein: CASSQGYTNEKLFF. The gene calls are TRBV6-5 and TRBJ1-4; D might be TRBD1 (6 bases). V was clipped by 5 bases and J by 2 bases, with 9 bases between them. The CDR3 loop spans 14 amino acids. CDR1 and CDR2 from the germline V gene are MNHEY and SVGAGI.

This chain connects TRBV4-3 to TRBJ2-3; a weak D match, TRBD2 (6 bases). This CDR3 spans 14 amino acids. V dropped 2 bases and J dropped 3 bases, with 9 bases sitting between them. The germline V gene encodes CDR1 LGHNA and CDR2 YSLEER. The CDR3 sequence: CASSQSSATDTQYF. The DNA for the CDR3 is TGCGCCAGCAGCCAATCTAGCGCAACAGATACGCAGTATTTT.

This clone appeared a few times. This chain links TRBV5-1 with TRBJ2-7; 8 nucleotides match TRBD2. CDR3 length equals 13 residues. Looked up from germline, CDR1 is SGHRS and CDR2 is YFSETQ. The ends lost 0 bases at V and 6 bases at J; junction bases unmatched: 2. The CDR3 reads CASSLELAGEQYF. In DNA form, the CDR3 reads TGCGCCAGCAGCTTGGAGCTAGCGGGCGAGCAGTACTTC.

J is TRBJ1-2 and V is TRBV10-3, with D uncertain. The germline CDR1 and CDR2 sequences are ENHRY and SYGVKD. CDR3 length: 15 amino acids. Trimming removed 5 bases at V and 5 bases at J, with 18 bases between. The CDR3 loop is CAISPDARSLYGYTF. The CDR3, as DNA: TGTGCCATCAGTCCCGATGCTAGAAGCCTATATGGCTACACCTTC.

This clone was found a few times. The gene calls are TRBV10-3 and TRBJ2-7; a possible D gene is TRBD1 (5 bases). Between the trimmed V and J ends, which lost 2 bases and 1 base, there was a span of 9 bases. This CDR3 contains 14 residues. Germline V CDR1 and CDR2: ENHRY, SYGVKD. The CDR3 loop reads CAISEQGSSYEQYF. In nucleotides, the CDR3 is TGTGCCATCAGTGAGCAGGGAAGTTCCTACGAGCAGTACTTC.

V and J are TRBV11-3 and TRBJ2-2; TRBD1 matches 7 bases. The CDR3 has 15 amino acids. The germline V gene encodes CDR1 SGHNT and CDR2 YENEEA. V was clipped by 4 bases and J by 3 bases; unmatched bases: 5. Written as DNA, the CDR3 is TGTGCCAGCAGCTCCCGGGACAGATACACCGGGGAGCTGTTTTTT. Amino acid sequence: CASSSRDRYTGELFF.

The chain couples TRBV7-9 to TRBJ1-4, with a possible D match to TRBD1 (5 bases). CDR1 SEHNR and CDR2 FQNEAQ come from the germline V gene (reference sequence). V shed 2 bases and J shed 8 bases, with 15 bases lying between them. The CDR3 is 15 residues long. CDR3 DNA sequence: TGTGCCAGCAGCTTATATGGAGGGGTTACCGAAAAACTGTTTTTT. Translation gives CASSLYGGVTEKLFF. Variable domain in full (rest from reference TRBV7-9 and TRBJ1-4): DTGVSQNPRHKITKRGQNVTFRCDPISEHNRLYWYRQTLGQGPEFLTYFQNEAQLEKSRLLSDRFSAERPKGSFSTLEIQRTEQGDSAMYLCASSLYGGVTEKLFFGSGTQLSVL.

The table lists this clone with a count of one. The rearrangement links TRBV28 to TRBJ2-7; D is unresolved. Germline V CDR1 and CDR2: MDHEN, SYDVKM. The CDR3 loop spans 12 amino acids. V dropped 6 bases and J dropped 4 bases, with 10 bases sitting between them. DNA for the CDR3: TGTGCCAGCAGACTTGCCGGGTACGAGCAGTACTTC. Translating gives CASRLAGYEQYF.

The chain joins TRBV28 to TRBJ1-1, with 7 bases lining up with TRBD1. The CDR3 consists of 14 residues. The ends lost 4 bases at V and 11 bases at J; junction bases unmatched: 13. From germline, CDR1 is MDHEN and CDR2 SYDVKM. CDR3 loop: CASSSSTTGVGAFF. The CDR3 nucleotides read TGTGCCAGCAGTTCGAGTACAACAGGGGTTGGGGCTTTCTTT.

This chain links TRBV6-5 with TRBJ2-2; D is possibly TRBD1 (6 bases). The CDR3 sequence is 13 residues long. The V gene's germline CDR1 is MNHEY and CDR2 SVGAGI. V was cut by 6 bases and J by 2 bases, with 7 bases left in between. CDR3 sequence reads: CASRDRNTGELFF. The CDR3 nucleotides are TGTGCCAGCAGGGACAGAAACACCGGGGAGCTGTTTTTT.

This clone was seen a single time. The chain combines TRBV5-1 with TRBJ2-7; TRBD2 aligns across 8 bases. This CDR3 has 16 amino acids. Trimming took 0 bases from V and 3 from J; bases not matched to a gene: 8. From germline, CDR1 is SGHRS and CDR2 YFSETQ. The CDR3 nucleotides read TGCGCCAGCAGCTTGGGCCCAGCGGGAGATATCTACGAGCAGTACTTC. Amino acids: CASSLGPAGDIYEQYF. Based on the CDR3 plus reference TRBV5-1 and TRBJ2-7, the full variable domain is KAGVTQTPRYLIKTRGQQVTLSCSPISGHRSVSWYQQTPGQGLQFLFEYFSETQRNKGNFPGRFSGRQFSNSRSEMNVSTLELGDSALYLCASSLGPAGDIYEQYFGPGTRLTVT.

This chain connects TRBV5-6 to TRBJ2-1; 7 nucleotides align to TRBD1. V lost 2 bases to trimming and J lost 8 bases; unmatched junction nucleotides: 10. The CDR3 runs to 15 residues. Germline CDR1 reads SGHDT; CDR2 reads YYEEEE. CDR3 nucleotides: TGTGCCAGCAGCTTAGGCCAGCAGGGGGTCGATGAGCAGTTCTTC. Translation: CASSLGQQGVDEQFF.